Listed here are 28 T cell receptor beta chains from one sample, sequenced in a study of T cell repertoires in cytomegalovirus infection (dated by TCRdb to the late 2010s). The sequencer listed for this sample is Illumina HiSeq 1500. Through fastp at Q25 and MiXCR, TCRdb rebuilt clones from the public reads, retaining in-frame beta chains. Each CDR3 protein appears once, grouped with its most common genes and DNA. The sample has about 98,000 distinct CDR3 sequences on record, approximately 16% of them singletons. The ten largest account for roughly 8% of the sample. What was sequenced was PBMCs. These TCRs come from a human donor in good health (CMV status not recorded). Some clones in this sample may be carry-over from other donors' samples.

The V call is TRBV6-6, the J call TRBJ1-2, with D unresolved. Per germline, CDR1 MNHNY and CDR2 SVGAGI (reference sequence). Trimming pared 0 bases from V and 8 bases from J, leaving 13 bases between. There are 14 residues in the CDR3. The CDR3 region has the DNA TGTGCCAGCAGTTACTCGGACCGTCTTGGGGGCTACACCTTC. Its translation is CASSYSDRLGGYTF.

This clonotype occurred many times. The CDR3 sequence is CASSPPRGYSRELFF. CDR3 in DNA: TGTGCCAGCAGCCCACCCAGGGGGTACAGTAGGGAGCTGTTTTTT. V is TRBV28 and J is TRBJ2-2; 7 bases fit TRBD1. With 6 bases clipped from V and 9 bases from J, the junction kept 13 bases outside the gene matches. The CDR3 has 15 amino acids. The germline CDR1 and CDR2 sequences are MDHEN and SYDVKM. Looking up the rest from reference TRBV28 and TRBJ2-2 gives the full variable domain: DVKVTQSSRYLVKRTGEKVFLECVQDMDHENMFWYRQDPGLGLRLIYFSYDVKMKEKGDIPEGYSVSREKKERFSLILESASTNQTSMYLCASSPPRGYSRELFFGEGSRLTVL.

With respect to this clonotype: A read error may account for a junction end that differs from germline. The chain has TRBV20-1 and TRBJ1-6; D not resolved. CDR1 DFQATT and CDR2 SNEGSKA come from the germline V gene (reference sequence). The CDR3 contains 16 residues. The CDR3 here is CSASPLGRAEDSHLHF. CDR3 coding DNA: TGCAGTGCTAGTCCCCTCGGTAGGGCAGAGGATTCACACCTCCACTTT.

This clonotype was detected a few times. This chain joins TRBV20-1 and TRBJ2-4; 10 bases map to TRBD1. The V gene end was trimmed by 2 bases and the J gene end by 2 bases; junction bases not matched to a gene: 6. Germline V CDR1 and CDR2: DFQATT, SNEGSKA (reference sequence). The CDR3 has 16 amino acids. CDR3 in DNA: TGCAGTGCTAGACGACAGGGGGCCGGGACCAAAAACATTCAGTACTTC. Translation: CSARRQGAGTKNIQYF.

This clonotype was recorded a few times. This chain joins TRBV2 and TRBJ1-1; D is uncertain. The CDR3 consists of 14 residues. Trimming removed 2 bases from V and 3 bases from J, with 10 bases in between. Germline CDR1 is SNHLY and CDR2 is FYNNEI. The CDR3 sequence is CASSERAYDTEAFF. CDR3 DNA sequence: TGTGCCAGCAGTGAACGGGCATATGACACTGAAGCTTTCTTT.

Only a few counts were recorded for this clonotype. This chain connects TRBV5-1 to TRBJ2-2; D is ambiguous. CDR3 length: 15 amino acids. With 1 base removed from V and 3 bases from J, the gap between germline ends came to 10 bases. Per germline, CDR1 SGHRS and CDR2 YFSETQ. The CDR3 DNA is TGCGCCAGCAGCTTGAGGTCTAAGGACACCGGGGAGCTGTTTTTT. This codes for CASSLRSKDTGELFF.

This clonotype has more than one count but fewer than ten. The CDR3 spells CASSQAQGARNTEAFF. In DNA, the CDR3 is TGTGCCAGCAGCCAAGCACAGGGGGCGAGGAACACTGAAGCTTTCTTT. The rearrangement uses TRBV14 and TRBJ1-1, with TRBD1 matching over 9 bases. V dropped 1 base and J dropped 1; count of bases not matched to a gene: 4. CDR1 is SGHDN, CDR2 FVKESK, per germline. The CDR3 is made up of 16 amino acids.

V and J are TRBV4-3 and TRBJ1-1, with a tentative D call TRBD1 (5 bases). V lost 1 base to trimming and J lost 6 bases, with 12 bases between them. This CDR3 is built from 14 residues. The germline V gene has CDR1 LGHNA and CDR2 YSLEER. The CDR3 here is CASSQAVWGAEAFF. The CDR3 coding sequence is TGCGCCAGCAGCCAAGCCGTCTGGGGGGCTGAAGCTTTCTTT.

This clonotype has only a few counts. CDR3: CSARPGVGEDTQYF. CDR3 DNA: TGCAGTGCCCGACCGGGGGTGGGGGAAGATACGCAGTATTTT. The J gene is TRBJ2-3, the V gene TRBV20-1, with a weak D call TRBD2 (6 bases). This CDR3 contains 14 residues. The ends were cut back, 6 bases at V and 5 bases at J, with 18 bases in the middle. Germline CDR1 and CDR2: DFQATT and SNEGSKA (reference sequence).

The chain recombines TRBV6-2 or TRBV6-3 with TRBJ2-4, with a tentative D call TRBD2 (6 bases). Germline lookup yields CDR1 MNHEY and CDR2 SVGEGT. V lost 4 bases and J lost 3, with 19 bases in between. The CDR3 contains 17 residues. The CDR3 spells CASSSGLNPGGKNIQYF. CDR3 in DNA: TGTGCCAGCAGTTCTGGACTAAACCCTGGGGGCAAAAACATTCAGTACTTC.

V usage is TRBV2 and J usage is TRBJ1-4; tentatively, D is TRBD1 (6 bases). V was clipped by 8 bases and J by 6 bases, with 16 bases between them. This CDR3 has 14 amino acids. Germline V CDR1 and CDR2: SNHLY, FYNNEI. CDR3 in DNA: TGTGCCAGCGGATCTGACAGGTCGGATGAAAAACTGTTTTTT. Protein sequence: CASGSDRSDEKLFF.

The chain links TRBV7-9 to TRBJ1-2; 7 bases map to TRBD1. Per the germline V gene, CDR1 is SEHNR and CDR2 is FQNEAQ (reference sequence). The CDR3 contains 12 residues. V lost 5 bases and J lost 6; bases outside the gene matches: 3. The chain's CDR3 is CASSRRGDGYTF. The CDR3 bases are TGTGCCAGCAGCCGCAGGGGGGATGGCTACACCTTC.

A remark on this clonotype: The junction does not match germline at one end; this may be a read error. V usage is TRBV2 and J usage is TRBJ2-4; D is undetermined. The CDR3 has 14 residues. Per the germline V gene, CDR1 is SNHLY and CDR2 is FYNNEI. In DNA, the CDR3 is TGTGACAGCAGTGGAAAGGATACCAAAAACATTCAGTACTTC. Amino acid sequence: CDSSGKDTKNIQYF.

There are many counts of this clonotype. The V gene is TRBV19, the J gene TRBJ1-1, with 7 nucleotides matching TRBD1. The germline gives CDR1 LNHDA, CDR2 SQIVND (reference sequence). V trimming: 5 bases; J trimming: 4 bases; junction bases outside the gene matches: 7. The CDR3 spans 14 residues. The CDR3 spells CASSARDSRTEAFF. CDR3 nucleotide sequence: TGTGCCAGTAGTGCACGGGACAGTCGCACTGAAGCTTTCTTT.

This clonotype was counted ten times or more. The chain links TRBV4-1 to TRBJ2-1; possible D gene TRBD1, 5 bases. The CDR3 is 12 amino acids. Trimming pared 4 bases from V and 7 bases from J, leaving 8 bases between. CDR1 MGHRA and CDR2 YSYEKL come from the germline V gene. The CDR3 sequence is CASSPTGNEQFF. The CDR3 DNA follows: TGCGCCAGCAGCCCAACAGGAAATGAGCAGTTCTTC.

This clonotype appeared a few times. The chain is built from TRBV12-5 and TRBJ2-1, with 8 bases matching TRBD1. CDR1 LGHNT and CDR2 FRNRAP come from the germline V gene. Germline trimming cut 0 bases from V and 15 bases from J; bases unmatched to any gene: 7. This CDR3 region has 13 residues. The CDR3 nucleotides read TGTGCTAGTGGTTTGGTGGGCAGGGGGCAGGGGTTCTTC. Translated: CASGLVGRGQGFF.

The chain couples TRBV20-1 to TRBJ2-1, with 12 bases lining up with TRBD2. This CDR3 has 13 residues. The V gene end was trimmed by 5 bases and the J gene end by 8 bases; junction bases not matched to a gene: 4. Germline V gives CDR1 DFQATT, CDR2 SNEGSKA (reference sequence). The CDR3 here is CSAWTSGAYEQFF. The CDR3 DNA sequence: TGCAGTGCTTGGACTAGCGGGGCTTATGAGCAGTTCTTC.

This clonotype occurred a few times. The rearrangement links TRBV5-4 to TRBJ2-1, with 8 bases identical to TRBD1. The germline gives CDR1 SGHNT, CDR2 YYREEE (reference sequence). The CDR3 sequence is 17 residues long. The junction had 7 bases not matched to a gene; V was cut back by 0 bases and J by 2 bases. The chain's CDR3 is CASSLDPDRETYNEQFF. The CDR3 DNA is TGTGCCAGCAGCTTGGACCCGGACAGGGAAACCTACAATGAGCAGTTCTTC. The variable domain in full, completed from reference TRBV5-4 and TRBJ2-1, reads ETGVTQSPTHLIKTRGQQVTLRCSSQSGHNTVSWYQQALGQGPQFIFQYYREEENGRGNFPPRFSGLQFPNYSSELNVNALELDDSALYLCASSLDPDRETYNEQFFGPGTRLTVL.

This chain connects TRBV6-1 to TRBJ1-2; TRBD1 is a possible D gene (6 bases). CDR1 and CDR2 (germline): MNHNS, SASEGT. The V end was cut by 2 bases, the J end by 6 bases, with 10 bases between. This CDR3 is 13 amino acids long. The DNA for the CDR3 is TGTGCCAGCAGTGAATGGTCAGGGGATGGCTACACCTTC. This translates into CASSEWSGDGYTF.

This clonotype has ten or more counts. The chain combines TRBV7-2 with TRBJ2-3; TRBD2 matches at 10 bases. J was trimmed by 3 bases and V by 5 bases; bases with no gene match: 11. This CDR3 is built from 17 residues. Looked up from germline, CDR1 is SGHTA and CDR2 is FQGNSA. This CDR3 reads CASSPPRLAGLTDTQYF. As DNA, the CDR3 is TGTGCCAGCAGCCCGCCTAGACTAGCGGGCTTGACAGATACGCAGTATTTT.

This clonotype was observed many times. The V call is TRBV5-1, the J call TRBJ2-3, with 8 bases fitting TRBD1. The CDR3 is 15 residues long. J gave up 4 bases and V 0 bases, and 4 bases lay outside the gene matches. CDR1 is SGHRS, CDR2 YFSETQ, per germline. This chain's CDR3 is CASSLGQGSSDTQYF. The CDR3, as DNA: TGCGCCAGCAGCTTGGGACAGGGGAGCTCAGATACGCAGTATTTT. The full variable domain, rest sourced from reference TRBV5-1 and TRBJ2-3, is KAGVTQTPRYLIKTRGQQVTLSCSPISGHRSVSWYQQTPGQGLQFLFEYFSETQRNKGNFPGRFSGRQFSNSRSEMNVSTLELGDSALYLCASSLGQGSSDTQYFGPGTRLTVL.

A few counts support this clonotype. This chain links TRBV7-3 with TRBJ2-5; tentatively, D is TRBD1 (6 bases). The CDR3 sequence is 15 residues long. Germline V gene sequence: CDR1 SGHTA, CDR2 FQGTGA. The ends were cut back, 3 bases at V and 0 bases at J, with 11 bases in the middle. The CDR3, as DNA: TGTGCCAGCAGCTTGGGCTACAGGGACCAAGAGACCCAGTACTTC. Protein product: CASSLGYRDQETQYF.

This clonotype occurred a few times. The chain is built from TRBV15 and TRBJ2-5; the match to TRBD2 covers 8 bases. The germline V gene has CDR1 LNHNV and CDR2 YYDKDF (reference sequence). V was clipped by 0 bases and J by 5 bases; unmatched bases: 2. The CDR3 sequence is 14 residues long. DNA for the CDR3: TGTGCCACCAGCAGAGATCCGGGGGGGGAGACCCAGTACTTC. Encoded protein: CATSRDPGGETQYF.

This clonotype was picked up a small number of times. The chain uses TRBV18 and TRBJ1-2; TRBD1 matches 7 bases. V shed 1 base, J shed 10 bases, and the junction held 3 bases outside the gene matches. The CDR3 has 12 residues. Germline V gene lookup returns CDR1 KGHSH and CDR2 LQKENI. For the CDR3, the DNA is TGTGCCAGCTCACCACAGGGGGCTGACTACACCTTC. This translates into CASSPQGADYTF.

The chain carries TRBV5-5 and TRBJ2-7; D perhaps matches TRBD1 (5 bases). The CDR3 has 13 residues. Trimming took 5 bases from V and 7 from J, leaving 16 bases between them. Germline V lookup: CDR1 SGHKS, CDR2 YYEKEE (reference sequence). Written as DNA, the CDR3 is TGTGCCAGCAGAAGGGAAGGGGTAAGGGAGCAGTACTTC. Encoded protein: CASRREGVREQYF.

The rearrangement links TRBV27 to TRBJ2-3; 8 nucleotides align to TRBD2. Germline trimming cut 7 bases from V and 2 bases from J; bases unmatched to any gene: 5. The germline gives CDR1 MNHEY, CDR2 SMNVEV (reference sequence). This CDR3 comprises 14 residues. The CDR3: CASTRGGYTDTQYF. The CDR3 DNA reads TGTGCCAGCACCCGGGGGGGCTACACAGATACGCAGTATTTT.

Only a few counts were recorded for this clonotype. The V gene is TRBV12-3 or TRBV12-4, the J gene TRBJ2-5, with no clear D. The V end was cut by 5 bases, the J end by 4 bases, with 8 bases between. This CDR3 spans 12 amino acids. CDR3 sequence (DNA): TGTGCCAGCAGTGCAACTGTAGAGACCCAGTACTTC. Amino acid sequence: CASSATVETQYF.

The chain uses TRBV5-1 and TRBJ1-1, with 7 bases matching TRBD1. This CDR3 is built from 15 residues. Germline V gene lookup returns CDR1 SGHRS and CDR2 YFSETQ. With V trimmed by 2 bases and J by 5 bases, 9 bases remained unmatched. The CDR3 spells CASSLTGTGVTEAFF. The CDR3 nucleotides read TGCGCCAGCAGCTTAACAGGAACAGGGGTAACTGAAGCTTTCTTT.